This T cell receptor beta chain appears in the sequencing data of a study of blood T cell repertoires in COVID-19. Study-wide background: COVID-19 samples from acute and convalescent phases originated in the United States, Italy and Spain. PBMCs, B-cell-depleted T cells, or T cells provided the cDNA or gDNA that made up the material.

As originally analysed: How many nucleated cells were present was estimated from reference gene primer amplification. Data came from immunoSEQ multiplex PCR; TCRdb stores just in-frame clones and leaves some out. The V and J calls and the clone size are those of that table, but D and trimming were determined from the DNA. The sample comprises fewer than 150,000 clones, roughly four fifths of which are singletons, and around 13% rests with the top ten. Sequencing was performed on peripheral blood. The receptor's source is a human donor in a cohort sampled during active COVID-19.

The DNA of the CDR3 is TGTGCCAGCAGCGTAGAAAGCGGGGCCCAAGAGACCCAGTACTTC. Translating it yields CASSVESGAQETQYF. The rearrangement joins TRBV9 to TRBJ2-5; 7 bases are a match to TRBD2. This CDR3 has 15 amino acids. J gave up 1 base and V 0 bases, and 3 bases lay outside the gene matches. Germline V gene data show CDR1 as SGDLS and CDR2 as YYNGEE.